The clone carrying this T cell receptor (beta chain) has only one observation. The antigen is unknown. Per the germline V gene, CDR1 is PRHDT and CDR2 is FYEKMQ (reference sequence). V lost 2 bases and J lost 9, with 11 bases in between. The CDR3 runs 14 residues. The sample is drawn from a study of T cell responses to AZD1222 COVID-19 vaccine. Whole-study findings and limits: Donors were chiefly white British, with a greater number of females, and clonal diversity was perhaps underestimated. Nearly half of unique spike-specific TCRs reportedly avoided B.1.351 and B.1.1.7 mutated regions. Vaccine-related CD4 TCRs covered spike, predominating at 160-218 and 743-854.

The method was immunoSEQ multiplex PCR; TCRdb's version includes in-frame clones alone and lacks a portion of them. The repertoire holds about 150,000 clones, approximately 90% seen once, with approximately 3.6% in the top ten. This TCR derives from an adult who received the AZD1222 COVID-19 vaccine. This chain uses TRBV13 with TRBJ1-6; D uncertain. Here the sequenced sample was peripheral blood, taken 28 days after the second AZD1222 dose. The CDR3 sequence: CASSLSFNSSPLHF. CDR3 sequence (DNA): TGTGCCAGCAGCTTATCTTTTAATAGTTCACCCCTCCACTTT.